Sequencing of this T cell receptor beta chain was carried out in a study of control samples from healthy donors and cancer patients. The count of this clone is one. Measured with immunoSEQ multiplex PCR; TCRdb has only the in-frame clones, and not every one. This table has roughly 150,000 clones, around 90% appearing once. Germline loops: CDR1 SGDLS, CDR2 YYNGEE. The V and J ends lost 3 bases and 4 bases, in that order; junction bases with no gene match: 4. This CDR3 is built from 14 residues. Sequencing was carried out using blood. The receptor comes from a woman under 40 in good health. The chain uses TRBV9 and TRBJ2-7, with 10 bases matching TRBD1. This chain's CDR3 is CASSGDRGRYEQYF. The CDR3 DNA follows: TGTGCCAGCAGCGGAGACAGGGGGCGGTACGAGCAGTACTTC.